The 11 T cell receptor beta chains presented below share a single source sample, sequenced in a study of technical replicates of blood from a handful of donors. Method: immunoSEQ multiplex PCR; TCRdb's copy keeps in-frame clones and lacks some. The table includes about 70,000 clones, approximately 94% detected once. Source material: T cells isolated from PBMCs. These receptors were obtained from a human donor in good health.

This sequence joins TRBV27 and TRBJ2-5, with 9 bases fitting TRBD1. Germline assignment: CDR1 MNHEY and CDR2 SMNVEV (reference sequence). This CDR3 has 13 amino acids. The trim removed 10 bases at V and 3 bases at J, leaving 6 bases unmatched. The CDR3: CAIPDRGKETQYF. The CDR3 region has the DNA TGTGCCATCCCAGACAGGGGGAAAGAGACCCAGTACTTC.

The rearrangement links TRBV7-3 to TRBJ2-4; TRBD2 agrees at 8 bases. With 2 bases clipped from V and 8 bases from J, the junction kept 2 bases outside the gene matches. The CDR3 sequence is 13 residues long. The germline gives CDR1 SGHTA, CDR2 FQGTGA. The CDR3 nucleotides read TGTGCCAGCAGCTTACGGGGGGGGGACATTCAGTACTTC. Its protein product is CASSLRGGDIQYF. The full variable domain, with the rest looked up from reference TRBV7-3 and TRBJ2-4, is GAGVSQTPSNKVTEKGKYVELRCDPISGHTALYWYRQSLGQGPEFLIYFQGTGAADDSGLPNDRFFAVRPEGSVSTLKIQRTERGDSAVYLCASSLRGGDIQYFGAGTRLSVL.

V usage is TRBV7-6 and J usage is TRBJ1-1; 8 nucleotides align to TRBD1. This CDR3 has 15 residues. Unmatched junction bases numbered 1, after V lost 0 bases and J lost 1 base. CDR1 and CDR2 (germline): SGHVS, FNYEAQ. Written as DNA, the CDR3 is TGTGCCAGCAGCTTAGCTACAGGGGGGAACACTGAAGCTTTCTTT. It yields the protein CASSLATGGNTEAFF. Based on the CDR3 plus reference TRBV7-6 and TRBJ1-1, the full variable domain is GAGVSQSPRYKVTKRGQDVALRCDPISGHVSLYWYRQALGQGPEFLTYFNYEAQQDKSGLPNDRFSAERPEGSISTLTIQRTEQRDSAMYRCASSLATGGNTEAFFGQGTRLTVV.

This clone was seen only a few times. The V call is TRBV2, the J call TRBJ2-2; D may be TRBD1 (5 bases). Trimming left V 1 base short and J 8 bases short, with 11 bases between. Germline assignment: CDR1 SNHLY and CDR2 FYNNEI. CDR3 size: 14 residues. The CDR3 region is CASSEGQGVGELFF. CDR3 DNA sequence: TGTGCCAGCAGTGAAGGGCAGGGTGTTGGGGAGCTGTTTTTT.

The chain is built from TRBV4-1 and TRBJ2-2; TRBD1 agrees at 8 bases. The germline V gene has CDR1 MGHRA and CDR2 YSYEKL. J gave up 5 bases and V 3 bases, and 23 bases lay outside the gene matches. The CDR3 extends over 21 amino acids. The DNA for the CDR3 is TGCGCCAGCAGCCAGTGGGCGGGACAGGCCCATAGCGGTAGACGGACCGGGGAGCTGTTTTTT. Amino acids: CASSQWAGQAHSGRRTGELFF.

A few counts support this clone. The rearrangement links TRBV7-9 to TRBJ1-1, with a weak D call TRBD1 (5 bases). Trimming removed 0 bases from V and 6 bases from J, with 17 bases in between. Germline V gives CDR1 SEHNR, CDR2 FQNEAQ (reference sequence). The length of the CDR3 is 16 residues. The CDR3 DNA follows: TGTGCCAGCAGCTTAGCGGGATGGGAGGGGAGAGCTGAAGCTTTCTTT. Translating gives CASSLAGWEGRAEAFF.

This clone has a single count. The gene calls are TRBV7-9 and TRBJ2-1; D gene unclear. Germline assignment: CDR1 SEHNR and CDR2 FQNEAQ (reference sequence). The CDR3 runs 13 residues. Trimming took off 1 base at V and 5 bases at J, with 6 bases between the two ends. The DNA of the CDR3 is TGTGCCAGCAGCTTAGTGTCAAACAATGAGCAGTTCTTC. Its translation: CASSLVSNNEQFF.

This chain links TRBV11-2 with TRBJ2-2, with a tentative D call TRBD2 (5 bases). V lost 5 bases and J 1 base, leaving 14 bases between the germline ends. The CDR3 consists of 16 residues. Germline assignment: CDR1 SGHAT and CDR2 FQNNGV. The CDR3 bases are TGTGCCAGCAGCACCGGACTTGAGATGAACACCGGGGAGCTGTTTTTT. Its translation is CASSTGLEMNTGELFF.

V usage is TRBV14 and J usage is TRBJ2-1; the D gene is possibly TRBD2 (6 bases). The CDR3 length is 14 residues. In germline, CDR1 is SGHDN, CDR2 FVKESK. Trimming removed 0 bases at V and 6 bases at J, with 9 bases between. CDR3 region: CASSQDREINEQFF. The CDR3 DNA is TGTGCCAGCAGCCAAGACCGGGAGATCAATGAGCAGTTCTTC.

This clone was observed a single time. This chain links TRBV10-3 with TRBJ2-7, with 7 bases fitting TRBD2. The germline V gene encodes CDR1 ENHRY and CDR2 SYGVKD. This CDR3 region has 11 residues. The V segment lost 6 bases and the J segment 4 bases; nucleotides outside the gene matches: 0. For the CDR3, the DNA is TGTGCCATCAGGCGGGAGTACGAGCAGTACTTC. This encodes CAIRREYEQYF.

The gene calls are TRBV21-1 and TRBJ2-3; TRBD2 reflects the table's D call only, with no check against the DNA. TRBV21-1 is recorded as a pseudogene. The CDR3 extends over 18 amino acids. The CDR3 coding sequence is TGTGCCAGCCGCCCGAACCTTAGACTACCCACTAGCACAGATACGCAGTATTTT. Its translation is CASRPNLRLPTSTDTQYF.